The clone carrying this TCR beta chain has a count of ten or more. Antigen: not known. The CDR3 regions of TCR beta were amplified from RNA transcripts. The HTBI primer set was used in a first-round RT-PCR of the TCR CDR3. From the multiplex PCR reads, TCRdb called clonotypes with MiXCR, one entry per CDR3 protein. Here the sample spans about 260,000 distinct CDR3 sequences, over 15% being singletons. Germline CDR1 and CDR2: SGHTA and FQGNSA. V shed 6 bases, J shed 8 bases, and the junction held 12 bases outside the gene matches. There are 15 residues in the CDR3. This record comes from a study of T cells in Graves' hyperthyroidism and ophthalmopathy. Study-wide context: Blood from the periphery was taken at initial diagnosis, before any treatment. Regarding the study as a whole: Ophthalmopathy was told apart from stable hyperthyroidism by a 13 V-J model.

The study included ophthalmopathy patients with Clinical Activity Score at least 3, NOSPECS grade at least 4 and duration under 3 months. Sequenced material: blood. The source of this sequence is a woman between 18 and 30 years old with Graves' ophthalmopathy. The chain is built from TRBV7-2 and TRBJ1-4; TRBD1 matches at 7 bases. The chain's CDR3 is CASSDYRGGREKLFF. DNA of the CDR3: TGTGCCAGCAGTGATTACAGGGGTGGTAGGGAAAAACTGTTTTTT. The variable domain in full, completed from reference TRBV7-2 and TRBJ1-4, reads GAGVSQSPSNKVTEKGKDVELRCDPISGHTALYWYRQSLGQGLEFLIYFQGNSAPDKSGLPSDRFSAERTGGSVSTLTIQRTQQEDSAVYLCASSDYRGGREKLFFGSGTQLSVL.